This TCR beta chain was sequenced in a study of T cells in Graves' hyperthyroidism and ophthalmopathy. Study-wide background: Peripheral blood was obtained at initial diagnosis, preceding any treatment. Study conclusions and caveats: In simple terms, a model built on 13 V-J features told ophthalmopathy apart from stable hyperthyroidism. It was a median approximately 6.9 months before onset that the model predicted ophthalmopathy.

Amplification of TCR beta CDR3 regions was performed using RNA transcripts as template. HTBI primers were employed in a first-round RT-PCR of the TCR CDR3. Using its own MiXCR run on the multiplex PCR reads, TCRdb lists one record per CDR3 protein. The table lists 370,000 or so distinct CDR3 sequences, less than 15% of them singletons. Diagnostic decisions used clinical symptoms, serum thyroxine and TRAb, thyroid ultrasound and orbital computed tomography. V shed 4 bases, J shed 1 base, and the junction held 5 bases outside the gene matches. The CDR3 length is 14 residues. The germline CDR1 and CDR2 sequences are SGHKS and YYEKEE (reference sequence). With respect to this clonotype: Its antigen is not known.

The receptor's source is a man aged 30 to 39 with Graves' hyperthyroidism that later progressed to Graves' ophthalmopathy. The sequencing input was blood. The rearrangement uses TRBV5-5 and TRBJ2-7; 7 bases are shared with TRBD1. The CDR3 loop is CASSQTGVSYEQYF. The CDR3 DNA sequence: TGTGCCAGCAGCCAAACAGGGGTTTCCTACGAGCAGTACTTC.